Following are 12 T cell receptor beta chains from one sample sequenced in a study of patients and donors after allogeneic stem cell transplantation. MiXCR was run by TCRdb on the RT-PCR reads, yielding one entry per CDR3 protein. This table holds approximately 88,000 distinct CDR3 sequences, approximately 5.2% found once. Input material: blood, either unsorted or a sorted T cell fraction (not recorded which). The receptors shown here come from a human donor who was either an allogeneic HSCT recipient or a stem cell or donor lymphocyte infusion donor (not recorded which). It is not recorded whose cells these are; they may come from a transplant donor.

Ten or more counts support this clonotype. The V gene is TRBV28, the J gene TRBJ1-2; possible D gene TRBD1, 6 bases. V lost 8 bases and J 5 bases, leaving 12 bases between the germline ends. CDR1 and CDR2 (germline): MDHEN, SYDVKM. This CDR3 is built from 12 residues. CDR3 coding DNA: TGTGCCAGCCAGGAGGGGGGTTATGGCTACACCTTC. Translation gives CASQEGGYGYTF.

This clonotype was found many times. V and J are TRBV5-1 and TRBJ2-3; the match to TRBD2 covers 9 bases. The CDR3 totals 17 residues. Germline V gene lookup returns CDR1 SGHRS and CDR2 YFSETQ. V lost 2 bases and J lost 1; bases outside the gene matches: 8. The CDR3 DNA is TGCGCCAGCAGCTTTACCGCCCGGACTAGCGGCACAGATACGCAGTATTTT. Translating it yields CASSFTARTSGTDTQYF. The complete variable domain, with remaining parts taken from reference TRBV5-1 and TRBJ2-3, reads KAGVTQTPRYLIKTRGQQVTLSCSPISGHRSVSWYQQTPGQGLQFLFEYFSETQRNKGNFPGRFSGRQFSNSRSEMNVSTLELGDSALYLCASSFTARTSGTDTQYFGPGTRLTVL.

This clonotype appeared many times. This rearrangement joins TRBV24-1 to TRBJ2-1, with D tentatively TRBD1 (7 bases). V lost 5 bases and J 6 bases, leaving 16 bases between the germline ends. Germline-derived CDR1 and CDR2 are KGHDR and SFDVKD. CDR3 length: 15 residues. The DNA for the CDR3 is TGTGCCACCAGTGTCCCAGGGGGGAGCCTCAATGAGCAGTTCTTC. Translation gives CATSVPGGSLNEQFF.

This clonotype was found many times. The chain is built from TRBV7-9 and TRBJ1-1; D remains unclear. The V end was cut by 3 bases, the J end by 6 bases, with 11 bases between. This CDR3 has 13 amino acids. Germline V gives CDR1 SEHNR, CDR2 FQNEAQ (reference sequence). CDR3 DNA sequence: TGTGCCAGCAGCTTTACCTCGGGTCCTGAAGCTTTCTTT. This gives the protein CASSFTSGPEAFF.

Many counts were recorded for this clonotype. This chain connects TRBV20-1 to TRBJ2-1, with 10 positions matching TRBD2. The CDR3 contains 16 residues. Germline CDR1 DFQATT, CDR2 SNEGSKA (reference sequence). Trimming cost V 2 bases and J 12 bases; bases outside gene matches: 16. The CDR3 reads CSARPSASGSLYVQFF. In nucleotides, the CDR3 is TGCAGTGCTAGACCCTCCGCTAGCGGGAGTCTCTACGTGCAGTTCTTC.

The V call is TRBV28, the J call TRBJ2-4; 7 nucleotides align to TRBD1. The germline gives CDR1 MDHEN, CDR2 SYDVKM. This CDR3 comprises 17 residues. The V and J ends lost 4 bases and 0 bases, in that order; junction bases with no gene match: 9. CDR3 region: CASSSVETGPAKNIQYF. In DNA form, the CDR3 reads TGTGCCAGCAGTTCGGTGGAGACAGGGCCAGCCAAAAACATTCAGTACTTC.

This clonotype is deemed medium-sized. The rearrangement links TRBV4-2 to TRBJ2-1, with TRBD1 matching over 7 bases. In germline, CDR1 is LGHNA, CDR2 YNFKEQ. There are 16 residues in the CDR3. The J segment lost 5 bases and the V segment lost 3 bases, leaving 10 bases of the junction unmatched. The chain's CDR3 is CASSHPRRGPNNEQFF. The CDR3 coding sequence is TGTGCCAGCAGCCACCCTAGAAGGGGGCCCAACAATGAGCAGTTCTTC.

The rearrangement uses TRBV18 and TRBJ2-2; the D gene is possibly TRBD1 (6 bases). The CDR3 length is 15 residues. Trimming stripped 1 base from V and 1 base from J, with 7 bases between. CDR1 KGHSH and CDR2 LQKENI come from the germline V gene. The CDR3 nucleotides are TGTGCCAGCTCACCACAGACAGGGAACACCGGGGAGCTGTTTTTT. Its protein product is CASSPQTGNTGELFF.

This clonotype was observed many times. The J gene is TRBJ2-3, the V gene TRBV11-1, with 7 bases identical to TRBD2. With 5 bases clipped from V and 1 base from J, the junction kept 3 bases outside the gene matches. Germline CDR1 SGHAT, CDR2 FQDESV (reference sequence). The CDR3 runs 14 residues. The CDR3 reads CASSRGRGTDTQYF. CDR3 bases: TGTGCCAGCAGCCGGGGGAGGGGCACAGATACGCAGTATTTT.

In its sample, this clonotype was seen a few times. This chain links TRBV11-2 with TRBJ2-2, with TRBD2 identical over 7 bases. Germline V gene data show CDR1 as SGHAT and CDR2 as FQNNGV. V trimming: 5 bases; J trimming: 1 base; junction bases outside the gene matches: 7. The CDR3 spans 16 residues. The CDR3 bases are TGTGCCAGCAGCCCAATCAGCGGGATGAACACCGGGGAGCTGTTTTTT. This codes for CASSPISGMNTGELFF. The complete variable domain, with remaining parts taken from reference TRBV11-2 and TRBJ2-2, reads EAGVAQSPRYKIIEKRQSVAFWCNPISGHATLYWYQQILGQGPKLLIQFQNNGVVDDSQLPKDRFSAERLKGVDSTLKIQPAKLEDSAVYLCASSPISGMNTGELFFGEGSRLTVL.

This clonotype was found many times. The genes are TRBV27 and TRBJ2-7; no clear D. Germline V gives CDR1 MNHEY, CDR2 SMNVEV (reference sequence). There are 14 residues in the CDR3. Trimming cost V 3 bases and J 4 bases, with 13 bases left between them. This chain's CDR3 is CASSFSIPPYEQYF. CDR3 sequence (DNA): TGTGCCAGCAGTTTCTCGATCCCCCCGTACGAGCAGTACTTC.

This clonotype has a handful of counts. The J gene is TRBJ1-5, the V gene TRBV19, with D possibly TRBD1 on 6 matching bases. Per the germline V gene, CDR1 is LNHDA and CDR2 is SQIVND (reference sequence). The CDR3 runs 14 residues. V was clipped by 3 bases and J by 7 bases, with 13 bases between them. The CDR3 coding sequence is TGTGCCAGTAGTATCTCGACAGGAGGACAGCCCCAGCATTTT. This sequence encodes CASSISTGGQPQHF.